This T cell receptor beta chain was sequenced in a study of blood T cell repertoires in COVID-19. Study-wide background: COVID-19 samples collected from the United States, Italy and Spain covered acute and convalescent phases. T cells, B-cell-depleted T cells, or PBMCs supplied cDNA or gDNA.

In the original processing: Scientists estimated how many nucleated cells there were by amplifying reference gene primers. The data were produced by immunoSEQ multiplex PCR, yet TCRdb's version contains in-frame clones alone and is incomplete. V, J and clone size were drawn from that table, and D and trimming were deduced from the DNA. Among about 50,000 clones, about 90% were seen once, and the ten largest hold roughly 2%. The V and J ends lost 7 bases and 2 bases, in that order; junction bases with no gene match: 10. CDR1 is KGHDR and CDR2 is SFDVKD in the germline V gene. The CDR3 covers 16 residues.

The gene calls are TRBV24-1 and TRBJ2-3; 8 nucleotides line up with TRBD2. What was sequenced was peripheral blood. The clonotype was recovered from a human donor in a cohort sampled during active COVID-19. This CDR3 reads CATSPRAGDNTDTQYF. CDR3 sequence (DNA): TGTGCCACCAGCCCCCGAGCGGGAGACAACACAGATACGCAGTATTTT.